This section outlines one T cell receptor (beta chain) sequence together with its context. Its antigen specificity is not known. One base away there is no much larger clone; base qualities are not given. This specimen comes from a study of immunodeficiency (dated by TCRdb to the late 2010s). Concerning the study at large: Repertoire analysis was done to look for VDJ recombination defects and oligoclonality. The investigation overall reported the following: CD4+ T cell V-J pairing and productive entropy appeared similar between patients and controls. Based on top-100 and total clonotype frequencies, severe oligoclonality showed up in patient CD8+ T cells, whereas patient CD4+ T cells did not show severe oligoclonality. In the entropy comparisons of patients against healthy controls, patients were shown as n=3 (open circles), and an effect of thymic development was suggested only as a possibility.

Before TCR sequencing, CD3+CD4+ T cells were sorted from fresh PBMCs. As encoded in the germline V gene (reference sequence), CDR1 is LGHDT while CDR2 is YNNKEL. The CDR3 covers 14 residues, taking in both the cysteine and the phenylalanine. Only CDR3 DNA remains: 42 bases, in frame from the first base. V is pared back by 3 bases and J by 1 base, with 7 bases lying between the germline termini. Genomic DNA was extracted using the QIAamp DNA Blood Mini Kit and was submitted for immunoSEQ repertoire analysis. Using a standard quantity of genomic DNA template, multiplex PCR was run to amplify the CDR3 regions. An Illumina platform was used to sequence the PCR products. In the authors' own workflow: Sequences were aligned to a reference, with V, D and J gene definitions taken from IMGT. To eliminate PCR and sequencing errors, a nearest-neighbor clustering algorithm combined closely related sequences. V, D and J usage in productive unique and total sequences was analyzed using ImmunoSEQ Analyzer tools and R version 3.6.1. TCRdb re-hosts the immuneACCESS table, in-frame sequences only. Its copies lack some clones; in the studies checked, an unresolved V gene accounts for under half of them, and the cause for the rest is not known. V and J calls plus clone size are reproduced from that table; the DNA served to infer D and trimming. For this sample the table gives 4,200 or so clones, of which under 95% were detected only once. Roughly 4% of the sample is in the top ten clones.

The chain joins TRBV3-1 (or the pseudogene TRBV3-2) to TRBJ1-5; too little of a D gene remains to name it. The TCR was taken from a human donor in good health. The sample was CD4+ T cells from blood. The encoded CDR3 is CASSQKDSNQPQHF. The bases read TGTGCCAGCAGCCAGAAGGACAGCAATCAGCCCCAGCATTTT.